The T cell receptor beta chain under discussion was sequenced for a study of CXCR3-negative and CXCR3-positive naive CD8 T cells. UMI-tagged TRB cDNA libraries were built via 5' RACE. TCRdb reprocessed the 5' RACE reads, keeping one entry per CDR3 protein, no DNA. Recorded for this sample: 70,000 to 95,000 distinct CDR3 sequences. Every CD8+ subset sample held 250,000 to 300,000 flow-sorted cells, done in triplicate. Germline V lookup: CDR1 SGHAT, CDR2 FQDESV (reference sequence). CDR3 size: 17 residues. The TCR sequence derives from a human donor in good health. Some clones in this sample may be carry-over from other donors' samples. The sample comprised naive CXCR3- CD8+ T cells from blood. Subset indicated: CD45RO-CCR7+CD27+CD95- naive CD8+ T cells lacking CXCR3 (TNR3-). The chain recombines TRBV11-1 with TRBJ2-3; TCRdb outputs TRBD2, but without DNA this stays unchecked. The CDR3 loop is CASSLGLAGGPRDTQYF.